These 16 T cell receptor beta chains were sequenced from one sample in a study of CD8 T cells in Susac syndrome. RNA amounts of about 0.45 to 1 ug underwent reverse transcription with random hexamers. MiXCR was run by TCRdb on the immunoSEQ multiplex PCR reads, yielding one entry per CDR3 protein. This sample yields 200,000 to 250,000 distinct CDR3 sequences, of which 90% to 95% are seen a single time; around 0.15% belongs to the top ten. The sample comprised CD8+ T cells from PBMCs. Every receptor here comes from a human donor with multiple sclerosis.

J is TRBJ2-7 and V is TRBV6-5; 8 bases agree with TRBD1. Germline V gives CDR1 MNHEY, CDR2 SVGAGI. V lost 8 bases and J lost 3; bases outside the gene matches: 9. This CDR3 region has 14 residues. The CDR3 loop is CASGPQGAGYEQYF. In DNA, the CDR3 is TGTGCCAGCGGGCCCCAGGGGGCAGGCTACGAGCAGTACTTC.

For this clonotype: The junction and the germline gene differ at one end; a read error may be behind it. The CDR3 here is CASSLSIRNPLFF. In nucleotides, the CDR3 is TGTGCCAGCAGTTTATCGATCCGGAACCCCCTCTTCTTC. The rearrangement uses TRBV27 and TRBJ2-7; D remains unclear. The germline gives CDR1 MNHEY, CDR2 SMNVEV (reference sequence). This CDR3 contains 13 residues.

The gene calls are TRBV2 and TRBJ1-1; possible D gene TRBD1, 5 bases. The CDR3 runs to 13 residues. V was pared by 7 bases and J by 5 bases, with 14 bases between. Germline V gives CDR1 SNHLY, CDR2 FYNNEI. The CDR3 spells CASIAGLGTEAFF. The CDR3 nucleotides are TGTGCCAGCATAGCAGGGTTGGGTACTGAAGCTTTCTTT.

The V gene is TRBV30, the J gene TRBJ1-1; tentatively, D is TRBD1 (6 bases). This CDR3 spans 13 amino acids. Looked up from germline, CDR1 is GTSNPN and CDR2 is SVGIG (reference sequence). Trimming pared 3 bases from V and 1 base from J, leaving 9 bases between. CDR3 sequence: CAWRTQGNTEAFF. The CDR3 DNA follows: TGTGCCTGGAGGACACAGGGGAACACTGAAGCTTTCTTT. The variable domain in full, with the rest retrieved from reference TRBV30 and TRBJ1-1, is SQTIHQWPATLVQPVGSPLSLECTVEGTSNPNLYWYRQAAGRGLQLLFYSVGIGQISSEVPQNLSASRPQDRQFILSSKKLLLSDSGFYLCAWRTQGNTEAFFGQGTRLTVV.

CDR3 DNA sequence: TGCGCCAGCAGCCAGGAACAAGCAATGAACACTGAAGCTTTCTTT. Translation gives CASSQEQAMNTEAFF. The chain couples TRBV4-1 to TRBJ1-1, with D uncertain. The V gene's germline CDR1 is MGHRA and CDR2 YSYEKL. The CDR3 covers 15 residues. V shed 3 bases and J shed 0 bases, with 11 bases lying between them.

J is TRBJ1-1 and V is TRBV5-4; D is possibly TRBD1 (5 bases). CDR3 length equals 12 residues. CDR1 SGHNT and CDR2 YYREEE come from the germline V gene (reference sequence). V lost 9 bases and J 4 bases, leaving 13 bases between the germline ends. In nucleotides, the CDR3 is TGTGCCACCTCCGTTGGGGGCACTGAAGCTTTCTTT. Translation gives CATSVGGTEAFF.

The chain uses TRBV3-1 and TRBJ1-1; D might be TRBD1 (6 bases). The V gene's germline CDR1 is LGHDT and CDR2 YNNKEL (reference sequence). The CDR3 consists of 12 residues. V gave up 0 bases and J gave up 11 bases, with 10 bases separating them. DNA for the CDR3: TGTGCCAGCAGCCAAGAGGGGACAACGGCTTTCTTT. Protein: CASSQEGTTAFF. Full variable domain (rest looked up from reference TRBV3-1 and TRBJ1-1): DTAVSQTPKYLVTQMGNDKSIKCEQNLGHDTMYWYKQDSKKFLKIMFSYNNKELIINETVPNRFSPKSPDKAHLNLHINSLELGDSAVYFCASSQEGTTAFFGQGTRLTVV.

A single count supports this clonotype. The CDR3 is CSAIRLAGGSDTQYF. CDR3 sequence (DNA): TGCAGTGCTATCCGGCTAGCGGGAGGGAGCGATACGCAGTATTTT. The chain is built from TRBV20-1 and TRBJ2-3; 12 nucleotides agree with TRBD2. This CDR3 has 15 residues. Trimming at V came to 4 bases and at J to 6 bases, leaving 8 bases not matched to a gene. The germline gives CDR1 DFQATT, CDR2 SNEGSKA (reference sequence).

The rearrangement links TRBV20-1 to TRBJ1-1, with a possible D match to TRBD1 (5 bases). Germline V gene sequence: CDR1 DFQATT, CDR2 SNEGSKA (reference sequence). The CDR3 length is 12 residues. V was shortened by 5 bases and J by 0 bases, with 7 bases between the two germline ends. CDR3 sequence reads: CSARQLNTEAFF. CDR3 nucleotide sequence: TGCAGTGCTCGACAGCTGAACACTGAAGCTTTCTTT.

The chain has TRBV12-3 or TRBV12-4 and TRBJ2-2, with D uncertain. This CDR3 is 15 amino acids long. V lost 3 bases to trimming and J lost 4 bases, with 12 bases between them. CDR3 sequence: CASSFQRAATGELFF. The DNA for the CDR3 is TGTGCCAGCAGTTTTCAACGGGCAGCCACCGGGGAGCTGTTTTTT.

J is TRBJ1-2 and V is TRBV6-5, with D tentatively TRBD1 (6 bases). Germline assignment: CDR1 MNHEY and CDR2 SVGAGI. The CDR3 has 12 amino acids. Deletions cut 8 bases from V and 8 bases from J, with 15 bases between. The CDR3 DNA follows: TGTGCCAGCTGGCTACAGGGTGGCGGCTACACCTTC. This encodes CASWLQGGGYTF.

This clonotype showed up just once. CDR3 DNA: TGTGCCAGCGGGGGGATGTGGAGCACCGGGGAGCTGTTTTTT. It specifies CASGGMWSTGELFF. V usage is TRBV7-9 and J usage is TRBJ2-2; a weak D match, TRBD2 (6 bases). V lost 8 bases and J lost 4, with 14 bases in between. The CDR3 consists of 14 residues. Germline CDR1 and CDR2: SEHNR and FQNEAQ (reference sequence).

This clonotype was observed a few times. The CDR3 here is CASSLGTSGGGTDTQYF. The CDR3 coding sequence is TGTGCCAGCAGCTTGGGGACTAGCGGAGGGGGCACAGATACGCAGTATTTT. The chain has TRBV11-3 and TRBJ2-3, with TRBD2 matching over 11 bases. The germline gives CDR1 SGHNT, CDR2 YENEEA. This CDR3 region has 17 residues. After removal of 3 bases from V and 1 base from J, the junction contained 6 bases not matched to a gene.

The chain is built from TRBV6-5 and TRBJ2-7, with 9 positions matching TRBD2. CDR3 length: 13 residues. The junction had 5 bases not matched to a gene; V was cut back by 5 bases and J by 6 bases. The germline gives CDR1 MNHEY, CDR2 SVGAGI. The CDR3 sequence is CASSPSGTGEQYF. The CDR3 DNA follows: TGTGCCAGCAGTCCTAGCGGGACGGGCGAGCAGTACTTC.

A single count supports this clonotype. The V gene is TRBV14, the J gene TRBJ1-4; D is undetermined. The V gene lost 1 base and the J gene lost 6 bases, with 18 bases spanning the gap. CDR1 is SGHDN, CDR2 FVKESK, per germline. This CDR3 has 17 residues. CDR3 protein: CASSQGGPGRLDEKLFF. The CDR3 coding sequence is TGTGCCAGCAGCCAAGGGGGTCCGGGCAGACTAGATGAAAAACTGTTTTTT.

The chain combines TRBV27 with TRBJ2-7; weak D call: TRBD2 (5 bases). The CDR3 consists of 15 residues. The germline V and J ends were trimmed by 3 bases and 0 bases, with 12 bases remaining between them. Germline CDR1 MNHEY, CDR2 SMNVEV (reference sequence). CDR3 nucleotide sequence: TGTGCCAGCAGTTTTGGCGGGCTAAGCTCCTACGAGCAGTACTTC. It specifies CASSFGGLSSYEQYF.